This T cell receptor (beta chain) was sequenced in a study of blood T cells in healthy people across ages. General study findings and limits: Diversity was higher, and naive CD4+ cells more numerous, in long-lived donors than in aged donors. It was found that TCR beta diversity correlated strongly with the percentage of naive T cells. No conclusive comparison of naive versus antigen-experienced cells was possible with unsorted PBMCs.

Regarding this clonotype: The antigen remains undetermined.

With 0 bases removed from V and 5 bases from J, the gap between germline ends came to 13 bases. CDR1 and CDR2 from the germline V gene are MGHRA and YSYEKL. CDR3 size: 15 residues. Sample-barcoded 5' priming and a J-beta primer mix drove a second PCR of about 7 to 12 cycles. The authors tagged each cDNA molecule using a template-switch adaptor with 12 random nucleotides. TCRdb reanalysed the 5' RACE reads using MiXCR and keeps one entry per CDR3 protein. The sample lists around 1,900,000 distinct CDR3 sequences; about two fifths were seen once. Sequencing was performed on blood. This receptor was taken from a human donor in good health. V is TRBV4-1 and J is TRBJ1-2; the D is unclear. CDR3 amino acids: CASSQETSGFYGYTF. As DNA, the CDR3 is TGCGCCAGCAGCCAAGAAACCTCGGGATTTTATGGCTACACCTTC.